Included here is one T cell receptor (beta chain) sequence, with context. In the source study's methods: Quantification of nucleated cells was approximated via reference gene primer amplification. Using immunoSEQ multiplex PCR, the repertoire was profiled, and TCRdb retains in-frame clones only, with some absent. The V and J calls and clone size are taken from that table; D and trimming were inferred from the DNA. The table records roughly 120,000 clones, around nine tenths of them present only once. This sample was taken from a study of blood T cell repertoires in COVID-19. The specimen was peripheral blood. The sequence was obtained from a man in his fifties with active COVID-19.

The CDR3 protein is CASSLAGDRKAFF. CDR3 in DNA: TGTGCCAGCAGCTTGGCCGGGGACAGGAAAGCTTTCTTT. The J gene is TRBJ1-1, the V gene TRBV5-4; 8 bases map to TRBD1. There are 13 residues in the CDR3. Germline V gene lookup returns CDR1 SGHNT and CDR2 YYREEE (reference sequence). The V segment lost 0 bases and the J segment 9 bases; nucleotides outside the gene matches: 4.